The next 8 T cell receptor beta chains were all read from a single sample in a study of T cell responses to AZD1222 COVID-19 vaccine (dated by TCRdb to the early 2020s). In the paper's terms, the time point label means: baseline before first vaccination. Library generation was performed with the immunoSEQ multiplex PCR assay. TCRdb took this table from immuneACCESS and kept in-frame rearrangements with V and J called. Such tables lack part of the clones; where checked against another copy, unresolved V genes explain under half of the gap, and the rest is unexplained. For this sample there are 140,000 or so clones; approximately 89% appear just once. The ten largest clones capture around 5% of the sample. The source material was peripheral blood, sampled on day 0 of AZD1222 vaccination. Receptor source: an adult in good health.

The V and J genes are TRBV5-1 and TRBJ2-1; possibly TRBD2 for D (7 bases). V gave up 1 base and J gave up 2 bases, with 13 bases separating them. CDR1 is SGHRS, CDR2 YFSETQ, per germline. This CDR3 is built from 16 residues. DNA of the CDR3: TGCGCCAGCAGCTTGAGAGGGGGGAGGGCCTACAATGAGCAGTTCTTC. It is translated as CASSLRGGRAYNEQFF.

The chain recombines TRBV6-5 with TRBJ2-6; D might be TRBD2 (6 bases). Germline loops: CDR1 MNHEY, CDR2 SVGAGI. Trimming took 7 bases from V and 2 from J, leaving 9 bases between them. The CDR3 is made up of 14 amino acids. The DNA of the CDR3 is TGTGCCAGCAAAACGGGGGCTGGGGCCAACGTCCTGACTTTC. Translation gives CASKTGAGANVLTF.

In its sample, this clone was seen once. The CDR3 nucleotides are TGTGCCAGCAGCGCGTCGGGACAGGGGAAGCAAAAACTGTTTTTT. This encodes CASSASGQGKQKLFF. The gene calls are TRBV9 and TRBJ1-4, with 10 bases fitting TRBD1. Germline CDR1 reads SGDLS; CDR2 reads YYNGEE. The J segment lost 9 bases and the V segment lost 3 bases, leaving 8 bases of the junction unmatched. The CDR3 runs 15 residues.

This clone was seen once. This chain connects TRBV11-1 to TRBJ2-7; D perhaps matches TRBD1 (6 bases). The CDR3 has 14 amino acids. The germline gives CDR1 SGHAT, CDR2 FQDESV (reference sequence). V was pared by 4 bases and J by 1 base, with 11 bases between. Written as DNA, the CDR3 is TGTGCCAGCAGCTCCTGGACAGCTTCCTACGAGCAGTACTTC. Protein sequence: CASSSWTASYEQYF. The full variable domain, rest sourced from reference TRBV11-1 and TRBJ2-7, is EAEVAQSPRYKITEKSQAVAFWCDPISGHATLYWYRQILGQGPELLVQFQDESVVDDSQLPKDRFSAERLKGVDSTLKIQPAELGDSAMYLCASSSWTASYEQYFGPGTRLTVT.

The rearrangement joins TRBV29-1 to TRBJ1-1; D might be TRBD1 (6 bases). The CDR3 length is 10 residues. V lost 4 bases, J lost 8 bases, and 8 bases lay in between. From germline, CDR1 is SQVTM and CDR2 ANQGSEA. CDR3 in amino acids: CSVVGTEAFF. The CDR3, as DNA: TGCAGCGTTGTCGGGACAGAAGCTTTCTTT. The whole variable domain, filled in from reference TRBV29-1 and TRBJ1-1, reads SAVISQKPSRDICQRGTSLTIQCQVDSQVTMMFWYRQQPGQSLTLIATANQGSEATYESGFVIDKFPISRPNLTFSTLTVSNMSPEDSSIYLCSVVGTEAFFGQGTRLTVV.

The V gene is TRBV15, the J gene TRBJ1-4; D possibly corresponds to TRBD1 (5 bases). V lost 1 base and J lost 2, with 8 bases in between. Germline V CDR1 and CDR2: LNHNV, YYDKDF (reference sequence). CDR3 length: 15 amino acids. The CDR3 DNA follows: TGTGCCACCAGCAGAGGCAGGGCGACTAATGAAAAACTGTTTTTT. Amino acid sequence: CATSRGRATNEKLFF. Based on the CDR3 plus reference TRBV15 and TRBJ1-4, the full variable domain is DAMVIQNPRYQVTQFGKPVTLSCSQTLNHNVMYWYQQKSSQAPKLLFHYYDKDFNNEADTPDNFQSRRPNTSFCFLDIRSPGLGDTAMYLCATSRGRATNEKLFFGSGTQLSVL.

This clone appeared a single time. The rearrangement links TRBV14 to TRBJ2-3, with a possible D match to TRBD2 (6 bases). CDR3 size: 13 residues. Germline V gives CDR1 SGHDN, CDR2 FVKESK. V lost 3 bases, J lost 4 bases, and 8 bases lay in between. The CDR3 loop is CASSHSGADTQYF. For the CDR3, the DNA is TGTGCCAGCAGCCATTCGGGGGCAGATACGCAGTATTTT.

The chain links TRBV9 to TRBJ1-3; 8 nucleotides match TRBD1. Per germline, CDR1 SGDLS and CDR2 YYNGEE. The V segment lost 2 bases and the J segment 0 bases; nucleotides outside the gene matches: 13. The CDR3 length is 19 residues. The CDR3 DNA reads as TGTGCCAGCAGCGTCCGGGACAGGTCGAACAACAACTCTGGAAACACCATATATTTT. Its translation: CASSVRDRSNNNSGNTIYF.